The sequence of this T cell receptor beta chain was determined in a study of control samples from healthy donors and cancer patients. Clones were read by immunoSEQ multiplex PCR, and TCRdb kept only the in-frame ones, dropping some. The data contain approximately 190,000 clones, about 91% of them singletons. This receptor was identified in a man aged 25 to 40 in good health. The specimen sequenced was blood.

CDR3 sequence: CASGGGTDTQYF. The CDR3 region has the DNA TGTGCCAGCGGGGGGGGTACAGATACGCAGTATTTT. The J gene is TRBJ2-3, the V gene TRBV7-9; 7 bases match TRBD2. CDR3 length: 12 amino acids. Trimming at V came to 8 bases and at J to 3 bases, leaving 2 bases not matched to a gene. Looked up from germline, CDR1 is SEHNR and CDR2 is FQNEAQ (reference sequence).